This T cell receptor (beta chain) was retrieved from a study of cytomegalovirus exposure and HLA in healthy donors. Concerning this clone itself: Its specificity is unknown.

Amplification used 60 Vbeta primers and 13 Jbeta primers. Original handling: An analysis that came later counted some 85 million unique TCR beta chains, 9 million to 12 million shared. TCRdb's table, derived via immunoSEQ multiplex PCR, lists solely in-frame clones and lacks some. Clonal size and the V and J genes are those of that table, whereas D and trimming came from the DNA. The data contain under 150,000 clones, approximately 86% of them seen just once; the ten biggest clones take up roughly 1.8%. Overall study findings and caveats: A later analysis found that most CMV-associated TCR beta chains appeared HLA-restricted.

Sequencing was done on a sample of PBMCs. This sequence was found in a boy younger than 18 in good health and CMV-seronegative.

Here the CDR3 reads CASSRGRTYGYTF. For the CDR3, the DNA is TGTGCCAGCAGTAGGGGGCGCACCTATGGCTACACCTTC. The chain recombines TRBV6-5 with TRBJ1-2; 7 bases line up with TRBD1. V shed 5 bases, J shed 4 bases, and the junction held 4 bases outside the gene matches. Germline assignment: CDR1 MNHEY and CDR2 SVGAGI. CDR3 size: 13 residues.